This TCR beta chain was captured by sequencing in a study of CD8 T cells in Susac syndrome. Looking at the study overall: Sequenced Susac syndrome patients included over five with active disease and 8 or 9 who were in remission.

High-throughput TCR beta sequencing covered peripheral CD8+ and CD4+ T cells. Random-hexamer reverse transcription was applied to roughly 0.45 to 1 ug RNA. TCRdb re-derived calls from the immunoSEQ multiplex PCR reads in MiXCR, one entry per CDR3 protein. The sample lists more than 150,000 distinct CDR3 sequences, approximately 95% seen once, with less than 0.2% in the top ten. Sequenced sample: CD8+ T cells from PBMCs. This sequence originates from a human donor with Susac syndrome.

CDR3: CASSPTSAQKETQYF. CDR3 in DNA: TGCGCCAGCAGTCCTACTTCTGCCCAGAAAGAGACCCAGTACTTC. J is TRBJ2-5 and V is TRBV4-1; D is ambiguous. V was trimmed by 6 bases and J by 3 bases, leaving 17 bases between them. Germline V gene sequence: CDR1 MGHRA, CDR2 YSYEKL. This CDR3 has 15 residues.